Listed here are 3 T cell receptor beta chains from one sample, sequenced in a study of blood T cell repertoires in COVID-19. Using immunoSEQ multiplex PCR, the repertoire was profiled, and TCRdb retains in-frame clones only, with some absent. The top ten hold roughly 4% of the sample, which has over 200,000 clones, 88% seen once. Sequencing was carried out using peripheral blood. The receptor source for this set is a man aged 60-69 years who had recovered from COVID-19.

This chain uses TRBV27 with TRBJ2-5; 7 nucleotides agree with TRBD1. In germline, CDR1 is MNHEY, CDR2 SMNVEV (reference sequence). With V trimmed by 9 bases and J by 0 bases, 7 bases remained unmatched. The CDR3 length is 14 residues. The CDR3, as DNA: TGTGCCAGTGGACAGGCCCTGTACCAAGAGACCCAGTACTTC. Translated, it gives CASGQALYQETQYF.

The CDR3 DNA reads TGTGCCAGCAGCTTAACTCGGGACAGGGACGGATTCGAGCAGTACTTC. This codes for CASSLTRDRDGFEQYF. V is TRBV13 and J is TRBJ2-7; 9 nucleotides agree with TRBD1. After removal of 2 bases from V and 6 bases from J, the junction contained 11 bases not matched to a gene. The CDR3 totals 16 residues. Germline CDR1 is PRHDT and CDR2 is FYEKMQ (reference sequence).

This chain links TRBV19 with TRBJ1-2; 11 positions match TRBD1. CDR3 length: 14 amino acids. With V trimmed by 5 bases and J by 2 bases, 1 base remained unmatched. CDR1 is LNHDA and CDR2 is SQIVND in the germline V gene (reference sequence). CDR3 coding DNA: TGTGCCAGTAGTGGACAGGGGGCCAACTATGGCTACACCTTC. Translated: CASSGQGANYGYTF.